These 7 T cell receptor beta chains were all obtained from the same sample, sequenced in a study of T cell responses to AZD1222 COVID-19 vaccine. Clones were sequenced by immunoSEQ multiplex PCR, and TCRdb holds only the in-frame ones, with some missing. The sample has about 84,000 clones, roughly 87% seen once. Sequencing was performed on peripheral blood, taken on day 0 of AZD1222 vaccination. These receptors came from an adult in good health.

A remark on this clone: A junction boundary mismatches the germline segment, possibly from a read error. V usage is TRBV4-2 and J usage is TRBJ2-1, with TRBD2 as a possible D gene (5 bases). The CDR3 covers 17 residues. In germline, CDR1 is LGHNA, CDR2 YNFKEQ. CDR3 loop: CASSHTSGGGNYNELFF. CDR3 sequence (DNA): TGTGCCAGCAGCCATACAAGCGGAGGCGGAAACTACAATGAGCTGTTCTTC.

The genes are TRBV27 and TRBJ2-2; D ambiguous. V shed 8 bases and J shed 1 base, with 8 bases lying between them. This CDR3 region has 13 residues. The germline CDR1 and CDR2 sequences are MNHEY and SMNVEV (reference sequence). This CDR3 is CASALGNTGELFF. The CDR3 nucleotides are TGTGCCAGCGCCCTGGGGAACACCGGGGAGCTGTTTTTT.

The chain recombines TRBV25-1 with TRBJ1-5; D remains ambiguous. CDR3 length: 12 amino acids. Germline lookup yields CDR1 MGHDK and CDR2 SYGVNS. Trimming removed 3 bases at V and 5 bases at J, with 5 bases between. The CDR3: CASSEADQPQHF. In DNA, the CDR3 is TGTGCCAGCAGTGAGGCAGATCAGCCCCAGCATTTT.

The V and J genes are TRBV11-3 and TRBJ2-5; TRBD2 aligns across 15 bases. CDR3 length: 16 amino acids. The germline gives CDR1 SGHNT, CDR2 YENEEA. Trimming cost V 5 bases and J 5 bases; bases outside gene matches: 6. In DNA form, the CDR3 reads TGTGCCAGCAGCCAAGGACTAGCGGGAGGGTTGGAGACCCAGTACTTC. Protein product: CASSQGLAGGLETQYF.

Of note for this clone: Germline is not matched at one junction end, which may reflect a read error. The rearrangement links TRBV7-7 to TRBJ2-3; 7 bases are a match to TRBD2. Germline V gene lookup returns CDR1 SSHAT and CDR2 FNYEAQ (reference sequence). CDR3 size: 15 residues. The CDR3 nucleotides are TGTGCTAGCAGCTTTGGGCTAGCGGGCACAGATACGCAGTATTTT. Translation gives CASSFGLAGTDTQYF.

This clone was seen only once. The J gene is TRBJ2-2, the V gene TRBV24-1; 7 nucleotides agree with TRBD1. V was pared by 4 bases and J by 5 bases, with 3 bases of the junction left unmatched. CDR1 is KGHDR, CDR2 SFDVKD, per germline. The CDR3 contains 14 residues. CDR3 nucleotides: TGTGCCACCAGTGAGCCGACAGGGACCGGGGAGCTGTTTTTT. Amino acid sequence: CATSEPTGTGELFF.

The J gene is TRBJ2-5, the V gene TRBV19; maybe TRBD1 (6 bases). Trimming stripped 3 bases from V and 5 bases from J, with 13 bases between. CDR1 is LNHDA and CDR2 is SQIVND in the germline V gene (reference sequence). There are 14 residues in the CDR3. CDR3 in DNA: TGTGCCAGTAGTATTGCCGGGACATTTGAGACCCAGTACTTC. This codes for CASSIAGTFETQYF.